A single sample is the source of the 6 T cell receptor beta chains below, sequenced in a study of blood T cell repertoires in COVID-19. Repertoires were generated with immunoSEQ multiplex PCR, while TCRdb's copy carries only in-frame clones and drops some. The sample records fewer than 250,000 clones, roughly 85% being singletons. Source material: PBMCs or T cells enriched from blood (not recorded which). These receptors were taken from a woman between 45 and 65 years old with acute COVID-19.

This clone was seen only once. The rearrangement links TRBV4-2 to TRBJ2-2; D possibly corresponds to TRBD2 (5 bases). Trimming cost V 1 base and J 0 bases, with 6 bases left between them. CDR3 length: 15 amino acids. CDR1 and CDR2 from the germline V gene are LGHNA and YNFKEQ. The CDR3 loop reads CASSQGGANTGELFF. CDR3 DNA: TGTGCCAGCAGCCAAGGGGGAGCGAACACCGGGGAGCTGTTTTTT.

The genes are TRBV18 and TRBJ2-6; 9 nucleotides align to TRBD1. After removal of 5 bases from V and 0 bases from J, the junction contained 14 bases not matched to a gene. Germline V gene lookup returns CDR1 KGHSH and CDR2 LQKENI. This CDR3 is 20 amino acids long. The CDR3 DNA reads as TGTGCCAGCTCATCCTCGCGGACAGGGGCCCAATTCTCTGGGGCCAACGTCCTGACTTTC. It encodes CASSSSRTGAQFSGANVLTF.

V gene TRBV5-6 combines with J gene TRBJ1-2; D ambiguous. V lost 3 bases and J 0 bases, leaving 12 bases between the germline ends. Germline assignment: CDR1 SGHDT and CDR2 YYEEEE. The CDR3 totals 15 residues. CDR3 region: CASSYLLIANYGYTF. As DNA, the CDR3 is TGTGCCAGCAGCTACCTCCTCATAGCTAACTATGGCTACACCTTC.

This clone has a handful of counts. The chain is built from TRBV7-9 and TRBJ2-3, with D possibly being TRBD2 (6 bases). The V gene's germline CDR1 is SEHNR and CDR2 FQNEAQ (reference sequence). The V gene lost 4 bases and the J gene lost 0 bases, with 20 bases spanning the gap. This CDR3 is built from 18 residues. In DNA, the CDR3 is TGTGCCAGCAGCTCCCAGGAGGGTCAGGTCGGGAGCACAGATACGCAGTATTTT. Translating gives CASSSQEGQVGSTDTQYF.

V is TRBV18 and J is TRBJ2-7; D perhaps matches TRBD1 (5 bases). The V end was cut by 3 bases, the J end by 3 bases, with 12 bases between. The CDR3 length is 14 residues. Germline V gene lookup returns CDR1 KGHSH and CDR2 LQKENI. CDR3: CASSPQGHLYEQYF. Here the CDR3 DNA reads TGTGCCAGCTCACCCCAGGGCCACCTCTACGAGCAGTACTTC. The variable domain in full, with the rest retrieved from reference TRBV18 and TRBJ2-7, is NAGVMQNPRHLVRRRGQEARLRCSPMKGHSHVYWYRQLPEEGLKFMVYLQKENIIDESGMPKERFSAEFPKEGPSILRIQQVVRGDSAAYFCASSPQGHLYEQYFGPGTRLTVT.

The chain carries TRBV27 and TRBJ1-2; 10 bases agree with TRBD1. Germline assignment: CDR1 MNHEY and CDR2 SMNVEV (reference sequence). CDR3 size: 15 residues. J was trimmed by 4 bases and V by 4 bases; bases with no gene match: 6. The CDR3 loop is CASSSPGQGIYGYTF. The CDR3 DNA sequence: TGTGCCAGCAGTTCTCCGGGACAGGGGATCTATGGCTACACCTTC.